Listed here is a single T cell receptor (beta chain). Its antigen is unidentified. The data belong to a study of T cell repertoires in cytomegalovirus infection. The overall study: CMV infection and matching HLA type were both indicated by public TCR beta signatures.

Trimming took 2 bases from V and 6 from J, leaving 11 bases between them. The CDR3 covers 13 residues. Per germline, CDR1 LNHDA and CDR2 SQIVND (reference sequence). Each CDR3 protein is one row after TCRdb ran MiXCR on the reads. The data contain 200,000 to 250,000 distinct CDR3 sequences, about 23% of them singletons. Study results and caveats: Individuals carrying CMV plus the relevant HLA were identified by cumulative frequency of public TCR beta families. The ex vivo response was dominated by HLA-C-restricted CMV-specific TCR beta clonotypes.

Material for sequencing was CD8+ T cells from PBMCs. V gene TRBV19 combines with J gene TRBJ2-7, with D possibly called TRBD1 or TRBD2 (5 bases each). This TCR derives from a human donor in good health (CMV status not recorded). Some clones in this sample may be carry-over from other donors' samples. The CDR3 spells CASSIISGSEQYF. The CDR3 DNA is TGTGCCAGTAGTATAATATCAGGGAGCGAGCAGTACTTC.